The TCR beta chain under discussion was sequenced for a study of human T cells and chemical hapten exposure. Note on this clonotype: A much bigger clone sits one base away, suggesting this may be a read error.

In the library, unique molecular identifiers were attached to individual cDNA molecules. MiXCR was run by TCRdb on the RACE reads, yielding one entry per CDR3 protein. The sample gives about 120,000 distinct CDR3 sequences, less than 15% of which show up once; around 2.7% is in the top ten. V was cut by 8 bases and J by 5 bases, with 16 bases left in between. Germline CDR1 reads ENHRY; CDR2 reads SYGVKD. The CDR3 runs to 14 residues. Stated time point: pre-sensitization, week 0. As for treatment: therapeutic diphenylcyclopropenone sensitization with weekly scalp DPC. Before extraction, the whole blood was not fractionated, and total RNA was taken from it.

Here the sequenced sample was whole blood, taken in connection with sensitization to the hapten diphenylcyclopropenone (DPC). J is TRBJ1-5 and V is TRBV10-3, with D perhaps matching TRBD1 (6 bases). This receptor was obtained from a woman younger than 35 with alopecia areata. Some clones in this sample may be carry-over from other donors' samples. The CDR3 DNA reads as TGTGCCATCGCCCGCAGACAGGCGGATCAGCCCCAGCATTTT. Its translation is CAIARRQADQPQHF.